The 27 T cell receptor beta chains listed next were all sequenced from one sample in a study of T cell responses to AZD1222 COVID-19 vaccine. Repertoires were generated with immunoSEQ multiplex PCR, while TCRdb's copy carries only in-frame clones and drops some. Seen here are 80,000 to 100,000 clones, roughly 92% observed once, and the top ten hold approximately 11%. The sequencing here drew on peripheral blood, taken on day 0 of AZD1222 vaccination. All receptors derive from an adult in good health.

This sequence joins TRBV4-1 and TRBJ2-4; D call uncertain. CDR3 length: 16 amino acids. Germline-derived CDR1 and CDR2 are MGHRA and YSYEKL. Trimming left V 1 base short and J 0 bases short, with 10 bases between. In DNA form, the CDR3 reads TGCGCCAGCAGCCAAGTGGATGATGTAGCCAAAAACATTCAGTACTTC. Its translation is CASSQVDDVAKNIQYF.

This clone occurred once. V and J are TRBV4-1 and TRBJ1-1, with D tentatively TRBD1 (6 bases). V was trimmed by 3 bases and J by 1 base, leaving 15 bases between them. Germline lookup yields CDR1 MGHRA and CDR2 YSYEKL. This CDR3 is built from 16 residues. CDR3 sequence reads: CASSQVFGGRNTEAFF. CDR3 bases: TGCGCCAGCAGCCAGGTTTTTGGGGGCCGGAACACTGAAGCTTTCTTT.

The chain links TRBV11-2 to TRBJ2-7, with unresolved D. The CDR3 runs 15 residues. The germline gives CDR1 SGHAT, CDR2 FQNNGV. V lost 1 base to trimming and J lost 1 base, with 11 bases between them. CDR3 protein: CASSLAWGGSYEQYF. DNA for the CDR3: TGTGCCAGCAGCTTAGCTTGGGGTGGGTCCTACGAGCAGTACTTC.

The chain has TRBV19 and TRBJ2-2; D is uncertain. Trimming stripped 4 bases from V and 2 bases from J, with 17 bases between. CDR3 length equals 17 residues. The germline gives CDR1 LNHDA, CDR2 SQIVND (reference sequence). The CDR3 is CASSNRRDFVNTGELFF. CDR3 coding DNA: TGTGCCAGTAGTAATAGGCGAGATTTTGTAAACACCGGGGAGCTGTTTTTT.

The J gene is TRBJ2-5, the V gene TRBV4-2; D possibly corresponds to TRBD1 (6 bases). There are 17 residues in the CDR3. Deletions cut 0 bases from V and 0 bases from J, with 14 bases between. The V gene's germline CDR1 is LGHNA and CDR2 YNFKEQ. The chain's CDR3 is CASSQDLRQGHQETQYF. The CDR3 region has the DNA TGTGCCAGCAGCCAAGATTTAAGGCAGGGGCACCAAGAGACCCAGTACTTC.

The chain uses TRBV3-1 (or the pseudogene TRBV3-2) and TRBJ2-7; D unresolved. This CDR3 is 17 amino acids long. The germline CDR1 and CDR2 sequences are LGHDT and YNNKEL (reference sequence). V dropped 0 bases and J dropped 6 bases, with 21 bases sitting between them. CDR3 protein: CASSQDLGRERLTEQYF. The CDR3 DNA follows: TGTGCCAGCAGCCAAGATTTAGGTAGGGAAAGGTTAACCGAGCAGTACTTC.

The V gene is TRBV5-4, the J gene TRBJ1-3; 7 bases match TRBD1. The CDR3 loop spans 17 amino acids. The V gene's germline CDR1 is SGHNT and CDR2 YYREEE (reference sequence). J lost 3 bases, V lost 0 bases, and 9 bases had no gene match. In nucleotides, the CDR3 is TGTGCCAGCAGCTTGGGTGCAGGGGGAACGGGTGGAAACACCATATATTTT. This sequence encodes CASSLGAGGTGGNTIYF.

The chain employs TRBV27 and TRBJ2-1; 10 bases agree with TRBD2. CDR1 is MNHEY and CDR2 is SMNVEV in the germline V gene (reference sequence). CDR3 length equals 15 residues. With V trimmed by 2 bases and J by 6 bases, 4 bases remained unmatched. Here the CDR3 reads CASSLLAGVGNEQFF. CDR3 in DNA: TGTGCCAGCAGTTTACTAGCGGGAGTCGGCAATGAGCAGTTCTTC.

The chain combines TRBV2 with TRBJ2-7, with D perhaps given as TRBD1 or TRBD2 (6 bases each). V gave up 1 base and J gave up 5 bases, with 9 bases separating them. CDR3 length: 13 amino acids. Germline V CDR1 and CDR2: SNHLY, FYNNEI. The CDR3 region has the DNA TGTGCCAGCAGTGAAGGGGGGGCTGACGAGCAGTACTTC. Translated, it gives CASSEGGADEQYF.

Here the CDR3 DNA reads TGCGCCAGCAGCTTCGATAACTATGGCTACACCTTC. Encoded protein: CASSFDNYGYTF. This chain joins TRBV5-1 and TRBJ1-2, with no clear D. The CDR3 consists of 12 residues. The germline V and J ends were trimmed by 2 bases and 1 base, with 3 bases remaining between them. CDR1 SGHRS and CDR2 YFSETQ come from the germline V gene.

The chain has TRBV6-2 or TRBV6-3 and TRBJ1-2; weak D call: TRBD1 (5 bases). The germline gives CDR1 MNHEY, CDR2 SVGEGT. Deletions cut 0 bases from V and 3 bases from J, with 5 bases between. The CDR3 is made up of 13 amino acids. The CDR3 loop reads CASSYSTDYGYTF. The CDR3 bases are TGTGCCAGCAGTTACTCGACAGACTATGGCTACACCTTC.

The chain links TRBV7-9 to TRBJ2-2; D not resolved. CDR1 is SEHNR, CDR2 FQNEAQ, per germline (reference sequence). V lost 8 bases and J lost 6, with 10 bases in between. The CDR3 length is 12 residues. CDR3 bases: TGTGCCAGCCAACGGTTCTCCGGGGAGCTGTTTTTT. Its translation: CASQRFSGELFF.

The V gene is TRBV5-1, the J gene TRBJ1-6; D is uncertain. The CDR3 is 14 amino acids. Between the trimmed V and J ends, which lost 4 bases and 6 bases, there was a span of 11 bases. Germline V gene lookup returns CDR1 SGHRS and CDR2 YFSETQ. CDR3 in DNA: TGCGCCAGCAGCCGCGGTCAAATTAATTCACCCCTCCACTTT. It yields the protein CASSRGQINSPLHF.

The chain uses TRBV6-6 and TRBJ1-5; 7 nucleotides line up with TRBD1. This CDR3 is 15 amino acids long. V lost 3 bases, J lost 5 bases, and 7 bases stayed unmatched. In germline, CDR1 is MNHNY, CDR2 SVGAGI (reference sequence). In DNA form, the CDR3 reads TGTGCCAGCAGTTATCGAGGGGGCAGGGATCAGCCCCAGCATTTT. Its protein product is CASSYRGGRDQPQHF.

This chain joins TRBV5-5 and TRBJ2-3, with 12 nucleotides matching TRBD2. CDR1 is SGHKS and CDR2 is YYEKEE in the germline V gene (reference sequence). This CDR3 is built from 17 residues. Losses at the gene ends were 7 bases for V and 6 bases for J; bases not matched to a gene: 15. The CDR3 bases are TGTGCCAGCTGGCTAGCGGGGGGGCGCTCATGGTCGGATACGCAGTATTTT. Amino acid sequence: CASWLAGGRSWSDTQYF.

The chain is built from TRBV30 and TRBJ1-5; D is undetermined. The length of the CDR3 is 13 residues. Germline CDR1 and CDR2: GTSNPN and SVGIG (reference sequence). V was trimmed by 5 bases and J by 6 bases, leaving 14 bases between them. CDR3 sequence reads: CAWSREVGQPQHF. In DNA, the CDR3 is TGTGCCTGGTCACGTGAGGTCGGTCAGCCCCAGCATTTT. The whole variable domain, filled in from reference TRBV30 and TRBJ1-5, reads SQTIHQWPATLVQPVGSPLSLECTVEGTSNPNLYWYRQAAGRGLQLLFYSVGIGQISSEVPQNLSASRPQDRQFILSSKKLLLSDSGFYLCAWSREVGQPQHFGDGTRLSIL.

The genes are TRBV19 and TRBJ2-6; 7 positions agree with TRBD1. Germline values: CDR1 LNHDA, CDR2 SQIVND (reference sequence). Germline trimming cut 3 bases from V and 2 bases from J; bases unmatched to any gene: 4. The CDR3 consists of 16 residues. The CDR3 reads CASSIPTGAGANVLTF. In DNA, the CDR3 is TGTGCCAGTAGTATCCCTACAGGGGCTGGGGCCAACGTCCTGACTTTC.

The chain has TRBV6-1 and TRBJ2-7; 9 bases agree with TRBD2. CDR1 and CDR2 (germline): MNHNS, SASEGT. The CDR3 runs 15 residues. Trimming removed 2 bases from V and 0 bases from J; junction bases left unmatched: 2. The CDR3 loop reads CASSELAGSSYEQYF. CDR3 DNA sequence: TGTGCCAGCAGTGAACTAGCGGGGAGCTCCTACGAGCAGTACTTC.

This chain uses TRBV5-4 with TRBJ2-7; D not certain. There are 14 residues in the CDR3. CDR1 is SGHNT, CDR2 YYREEE, per germline (reference sequence). Trimming left V 4 bases short and J 5 bases short, with 16 bases between. Written as DNA, the CDR3 is TGTGCCAGCAGCCCGTCCCAAAGGATCCACGAGCAGTACTTC. Translated, it gives CASSPSQRIHEQYF.

This sequence joins TRBV19 and TRBJ2-1; D is unclear. Trimming left V 6 bases short and J 6 bases short, with 12 bases between. CDR1 is LNHDA and CDR2 is SQIVND in the germline V gene (reference sequence). The CDR3 is 13 amino acids. CDR3 sequence (DNA): TGTGCCAGTAGCCCTCCGGAACTCAATGAGCAGTTCTTC. This codes for CASSPPELNEQFF.

The chain carries TRBV2 and TRBJ1-5, with TRBD1 as a possible D gene (6 bases). CDR3 length equals 14 residues. Germline CDR1 reads SNHLY; CDR2 reads FYNNEI. V lost 9 bases, J lost 3 bases, and 15 bases lay in between. CDR3 bases: TGTGCCAGAAGTTCCGGGACATTCAATCAGCCCCAGCATTTT. Translating gives CARSSGTFNQPQHF.

This chain uses TRBV5-1 with TRBJ2-7, with D uncertain. V lost 1 base and J 4 bases, leaving 15 bases between the germline ends. Germline V gene sequence: CDR1 SGHRS, CDR2 YFSETQ. CDR3 length: 15 amino acids. This chain's CDR3 is CASSLKGRTSYEQYF. The CDR3 nucleotides are TGCGCCAGCAGCTTGAAAGGAAGGACCTCGTACGAGCAGTACTTC.

The chain links TRBV28 to TRBJ2-7; D gene uncertain. The germline V and J ends were trimmed by 9 bases and 0 bases, with 12 bases remaining between them. This CDR3 spans 13 amino acids. The germline CDR1 and CDR2 sequences are MDHEN and SYDVKM. CDR3 residues: CASWPGPSYEQYF. The CDR3 bases are TGTGCCAGTTGGCCGGGCCCCTCCTACGAGCAGTACTTC.

The chain joins TRBV19 to TRBJ1-4, with 9 positions matching TRBD1. The ends lost 4 bases at V and 8 bases at J; junction bases unmatched: 14. The CDR3 extends over 17 amino acids. Germline V gene sequence: CDR1 LNHDA, CDR2 SQIVND (reference sequence). CDR3 nucleotide sequence: TGTGCCAGTAGTACCATCCCGGGACAGGGAGGGAGCGAAAAACTGTTTTTT. Protein: CASSTIPGQGGSEKLFF.

This sequence joins TRBV12-5 and TRBJ2-7; 10 bases fit TRBD1. Germline-derived CDR1 and CDR2 are LGHNT and FRNRAP. This CDR3 is 15 amino acids long. V trimming: 5 bases; J trimming: 1 base; junction bases outside the gene matches: 5. As DNA, the CDR3 is TGTGCTAGTGGTCCGGGACAGGGGATGTCCTACGAGCAGTACTTC. Amino acid sequence: CASGPGQGMSYEQYF.

The chain's CDR3 is CAIGTTGTGANNEQFF. The DNA of the CDR3 is TGTGCCATCGGGACCACCGGGACAGGGGCCAACAATGAGCAGTTCTTC. The chain has TRBV10-3 and TRBJ2-1; 10 bases fit TRBD1. Germline loops: CDR1 ENHRY, CDR2 SYGVKD. The CDR3 consists of 16 residues. V gave up 8 bases and J gave up 5 bases; unmatched junction bases: 12.

This chain uses TRBV9 with TRBJ2-3; 11 bases are a match to TRBD2. Trimming removed 4 bases from V and 1 base from J; junction bases left unmatched: 5. The CDR3 covers 16 residues. The germline V gene has CDR1 SGDLS and CDR2 YYNGEE. The CDR3 protein is CASSPTSGIGTDTQYF. CDR3 DNA sequence: TGTGCCAGCAGCCCGACTAGCGGGATTGGCACAGATACGCAGTATTTT.